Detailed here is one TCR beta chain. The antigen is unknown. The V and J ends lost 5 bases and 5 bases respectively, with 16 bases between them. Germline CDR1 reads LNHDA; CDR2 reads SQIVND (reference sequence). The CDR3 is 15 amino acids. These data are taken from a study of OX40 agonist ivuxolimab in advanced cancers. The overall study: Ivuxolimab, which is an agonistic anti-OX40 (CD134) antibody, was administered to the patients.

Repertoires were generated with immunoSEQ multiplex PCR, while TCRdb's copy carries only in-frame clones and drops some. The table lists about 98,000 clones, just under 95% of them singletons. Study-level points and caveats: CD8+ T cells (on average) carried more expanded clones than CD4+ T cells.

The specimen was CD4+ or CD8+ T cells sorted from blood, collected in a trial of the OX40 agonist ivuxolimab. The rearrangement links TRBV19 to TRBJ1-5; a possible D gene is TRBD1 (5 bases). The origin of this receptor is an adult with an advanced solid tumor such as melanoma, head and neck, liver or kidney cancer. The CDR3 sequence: CASSLDAGVDQPQHF. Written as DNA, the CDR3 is TGTGCCAGTAGTCTTGATGCGGGGGTGGATCAGCCCCAGCATTTT.